This TCR beta chain was documented in a study of T cell responses to AZD1222 COVID-19 vaccine (dated by TCRdb to about 2021). A note on the overall study: Because spike-specific TCR depth and breadth did not differ between the two schedules, AZD1222 recipients who got a second dose at roughly 4 weeks were pooled with those who got a second dose at roughly 12 weeks. TCR sequencing covered over 230 trial participants: 207 given two doses of AZD1222 and 26 given two doses of MenACWY control vaccine. Trial participants were enrolled by age into 18-55, 56-69 and 70-plus year subgroups, with approximately 150, 30 and 60 TCR-sequenced participants respectively. The research as a whole found: The vaccine-associated CD4 TCRs covered the entire spike protein, and the dominant responses fell in regions 160-218 and 743-854. Most participants were white British and females outnumbered males, and the authors suggested that clonal diversity may have been underestimated. Conclusions about previously exposed vaccinees were limited because only six AZD1222 recipients were SARS-CoV-2 seropositive at baseline. No day 14 peak-response samples were available, so repertoires were characterized only after the peak T cell response. The 56-69-year group was small, and its depth increase did not reach significance, likely because of low power. A significant rise in spike-specific TCR breadth and depth was observed after two AZD1222 doses relative to day 0 and relative to MenACWY recipients. Nearly half of unique spike-specific TCRs reportedly recognized epitopes outside regions mutated in the B.1.351 and B.1.1.7 variants.

The time point label, read with the paper, signifies: baseline before first vaccination. Samples from vaccinated people were obtained from the UK trials COV001 and COV002, which included a single-blind randomized controlled phase 2/3 trial of AZD1222 (ChAdOx1 nCoV-19) in healthy adults. For TCRbeta chain sequencing, PBMC samples from trial participants were taken at day 0 and at day 28 after the second dose. Clipping removes 8 bases from V and 3 bases from J, with 10 as the unmatched junction base count. Taken from the germline V gene (reference sequence), the CDR1 and CDR2 loops are LNHDA and SQIVND. Counted from cysteine to phenylalanine, this CDR3 has 15 amino acids. Only the CDR3 part of the read is kept: 45 bases, read in frame from the first base. This clone was found once. No antigen is known for it. Base qualities are not recorded, but no much larger clone differs from it by a single base.

The CDR3 regions of human TCRbeta chains were analyzed by immunosequencing. The authors' pipeline ran thus. Repertoire TCRs were matched against a reference library of SARS-CoV-2-specific TCRs generated with the MIRA antigen-specificity platform. Breadth meant the fraction of unique TCRs that were SARS-CoV-2-associated, whereas depth meant the fraction of total T cells that were SARS-CoV-2-associated. Using the MIRA data, every spike-specific TCR was mapped to the spike region that the TCR reacted to and assigned to either a CD4 or a CD8 class. Log10-transformed breadth and depth values were compared by one-way ANOVA with Sidak's multiple comparisons tests. As stored in TCRdb, this immuneACCESS dataset retains in-frame rearrangements with V and J assigned. A fraction of the clones does not appear; measured against another copy, unresolved V genes explain less than half of the discrepancy, and the remainder lacks a known reason. D and trimming were read from the DNA, whereas the V and J calls and clone size are those reported in that table. The sample records more than 150,000 clones, 88% of which are singletons. The ten largest make up roughly 0.49% of the sample.

The rearranged segments are TRBV19 and TRBJ1-5; 7 bases in the junction line up with TRBD1. The sequencing here drew on peripheral blood, taken on day 0 of AZD1222 vaccination. This clonotype originated in an adult in good health. The CDR3 corresponds to CASSGTVTDNQPQHF. The nucleotides read TGTGCCAGTTCCGGGACAGTTACTGACAATCAGCCCCAGCATTTT.